The 7 T cell receptor beta chains presented below share a single source sample, sequenced in a study of cytomegalovirus exposure and HLA in healthy donors. Both 60 Vbeta primers and 13 Jbeta primers went into the PCR. The method was immunoSEQ multiplex PCR; TCRdb's version includes in-frame clones alone and lacks a portion of them. Of about 200,000 clones listed, about 82% are singletons. The sequenced sample was PBMCs. The receptors derive from a young man in good health and CMV-seronegative.

Worth noting for this clone: The junction departs from germline at one end; a sequencing error may be responsible. The V gene is TRBV5-1, the J gene TRBJ1-6; 8 bases match TRBD1. Germline CDR1 SGHRS, CDR2 YFSETQ. The CDR3 is 14 amino acids. The CDR3 DNA reads TGCGCCAGCAGCACGGGACAGGAATATTCATCCCTCCACTTT. This encodes CASSTGQEYSSLHF.

The gene calls are TRBV5-6 and TRBJ2-7; 9 nucleotides agree with TRBD1. Germline V gives CDR1 SGHDT, CDR2 YYEEEE. The CDR3 is 14 amino acids. Trimming took 2 bases from V and 2 from J; bases not matched to a gene: 2. CDR3 coding DNA: TGTGCCAGCAGCTTCGGGACAGGGACCTACGAGCAGTACTTC. Translation: CASSFGTGTYEQYF.

V is TRBV5-1 and J is TRBJ2-3; 7 positions match TRBD1. The V gene end was trimmed by 5 bases and the J gene end by 3 bases; junction bases not matched to a gene: 0. Germline V gives CDR1 SGHRS, CDR2 YFSETQ. The CDR3 has 12 residues. The CDR3 sequence is CASRQGTDTQYF. The CDR3 coding sequence is TGCGCCAGCAGACAGGGGACAGATACGCAGTATTTT.

The gene calls are TRBV4-3 and TRBJ2-7; the match to TRBD1 covers 10 bases. The J segment lost 6 bases and the V segment lost 0 bases, leaving 2 bases of the junction unmatched. The CDR3 is 14 residues long. CDR1 LGHNA and CDR2 YSLEER come from the germline V gene. CDR3 nucleotides: TGCGCCAGCAGCCAAGATCGGACAGGGGGCGAGCAGTACTTC. Protein: CASSQDRTGGEQYF.

V and J are TRBV21-1 and TRBJ2-6; TRBD1 is the table's D call, not checked against the DNA. TRBV21-1 is recorded as a pseudogene. The CDR3 consists of 17 residues. CDR3 protein: CASSGLDRGAPASVLTF. DNA for the CDR3: TGTGCCAGCAGCGGTCTAGACAGGGGGGCGCCCGCCAGCGTCCTGACTTTC.

The CDR3 bases are TGTGCCAGCAGCGCCCAGGGGGGCCCGGGAGATACGCAGTATTTT. Encoded protein: CASSAQGGPGDTQYF. This chain uses TRBV9 with TRBJ2-3; tentative D call: TRBD1 (7 bases). Germline V CDR1 and CDR2: SGDLS, YYNGEE. The CDR3 has 15 amino acids. V shed 3 bases and J shed 5 bases, with 16 bases lying between them.

The chain combines TRBV15 with TRBJ1-2; D not resolved. Trimming took off 0 bases at V and 3 bases at J, with 5 bases between the two ends. The length of the CDR3 is 13 residues. The germline V gene has CDR1 LNHNV and CDR2 YYDKDF (reference sequence). CDR3 residues: CATSRDVYYGYTF. DNA of the CDR3: TGTGCCACCAGCAGAGATGTCTACTATGGCTACACCTTC.